This T cell receptor beta chain came from a study of blood T cells in healthy people across ages. In the study overall: Template switching caught about one barcoded beta molecule for each two T cells. Study outcomes and limitations: A roughly linear fall in TCR beta diversity per million T cells was seen with increasing age.

This CDR3 comprises 15 residues. Germline V gene sequence: CDR1 SGDLS, CDR2 YYNGEE. The V and J ends lost 1 base and 0 bases respectively, with 5 bases between them. With a J-beta primer mix and a sample-barcoded 5' primer, a second PCR ran 7 to 11 cycles. TCRdb redid the calling of the 5' RACE reads with MiXCR, one entry per CDR3 protein. Of hundreds of thousands of distinct CDR3 sequences detected, around 36% appear once; the ten largest clones hold roughly 13%. The table lists this clonotype with many counts. Its antigen is as yet unknown. The chain recombines TRBV9 with TRBJ2-6; no clear D gene. Sequencing was done on a sample of blood. This clonotype originated in a man younger than 35 in good health. The CDR3 bases are TGTGCCAGCAGCGTATGGGACTCTGGGGCCAACGTCCTGACTTTC. Its protein product is CASSVWDSGANVLTF. The variable domain in full, completed from reference TRBV9 and TRBJ2-6, reads DSGVTQTPKHLITATGQRVTLRCSPRSGDLSVYWYQQSLDQGLQFLIQYYNGEERAKGNILERFSAQQFPDLHSELNLSSLELGDSALYFCASSVWDSGANVLTFGAGSRLTVL.